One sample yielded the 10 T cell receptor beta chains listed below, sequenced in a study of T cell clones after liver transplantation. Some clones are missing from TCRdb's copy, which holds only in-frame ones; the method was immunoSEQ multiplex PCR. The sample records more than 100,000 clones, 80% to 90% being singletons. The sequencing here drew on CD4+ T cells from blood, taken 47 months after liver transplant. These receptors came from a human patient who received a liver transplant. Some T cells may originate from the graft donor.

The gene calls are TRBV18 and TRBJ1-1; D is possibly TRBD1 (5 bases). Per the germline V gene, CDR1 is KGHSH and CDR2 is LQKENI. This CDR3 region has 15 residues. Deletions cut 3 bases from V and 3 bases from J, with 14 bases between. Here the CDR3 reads CASSPQVRGDTEAFF. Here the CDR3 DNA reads TGTGCCAGCTCACCGCAGGTTCGGGGCGACACTGAAGCTTTCTTT.

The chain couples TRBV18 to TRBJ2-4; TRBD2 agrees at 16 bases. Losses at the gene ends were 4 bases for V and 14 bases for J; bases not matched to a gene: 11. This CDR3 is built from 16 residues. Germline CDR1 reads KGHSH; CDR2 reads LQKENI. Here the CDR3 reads CASSQGGTSGREKEYF. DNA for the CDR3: TGTGCCAGCTCACAAGGAGGGACTAGCGGGAGGGAGAAGGAGTACTTC.

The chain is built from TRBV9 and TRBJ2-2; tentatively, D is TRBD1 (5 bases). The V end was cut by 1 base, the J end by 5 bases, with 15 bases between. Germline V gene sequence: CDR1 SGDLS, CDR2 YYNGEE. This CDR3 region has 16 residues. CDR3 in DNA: TGTGCCAGCAGCGTATTTCCAGGGCGAGAAACCGGGGAGCTGTTTTTT. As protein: CASSVFPGRETGELFF.

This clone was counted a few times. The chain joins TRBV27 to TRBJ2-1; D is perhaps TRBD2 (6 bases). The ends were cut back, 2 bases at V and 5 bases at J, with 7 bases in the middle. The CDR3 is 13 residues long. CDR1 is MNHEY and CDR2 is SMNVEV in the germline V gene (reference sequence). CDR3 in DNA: TGTGCCAGCAGTTTACGGGAGAACAATGAGCAGTTCTTC. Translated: CASSLRENNEQFF.

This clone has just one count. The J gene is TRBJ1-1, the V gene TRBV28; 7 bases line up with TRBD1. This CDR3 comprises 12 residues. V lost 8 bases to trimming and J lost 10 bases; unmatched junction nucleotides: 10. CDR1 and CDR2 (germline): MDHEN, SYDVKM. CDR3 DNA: TGTGCCAGCGGGACTTTACAGGGGTTAGCTTTCTTT. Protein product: CASGTLQGLAFF.

As DNA, the CDR3 is TGTGCCAGCAGTTTAGGGACAGGGGGGGCTTTCTTT. It is translated as CASSLGTGGAFF. V gene TRBV28 combines with J gene TRBJ1-1; 11 nucleotides match TRBD1. After removal of 2 bases from V and 11 bases from J, the junction contained 1 base not matched to a gene. Germline CDR1 MDHEN, CDR2 SYDVKM. The length of the CDR3 is 12 residues.

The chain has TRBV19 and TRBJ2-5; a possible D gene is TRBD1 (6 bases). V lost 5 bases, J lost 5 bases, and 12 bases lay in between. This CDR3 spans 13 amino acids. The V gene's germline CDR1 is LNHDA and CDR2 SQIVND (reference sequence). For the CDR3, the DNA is TGTGCCAGTAGTGAACAGGGCTGGGAGACCCAGTACTTC. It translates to CASSEQGWETQYF.

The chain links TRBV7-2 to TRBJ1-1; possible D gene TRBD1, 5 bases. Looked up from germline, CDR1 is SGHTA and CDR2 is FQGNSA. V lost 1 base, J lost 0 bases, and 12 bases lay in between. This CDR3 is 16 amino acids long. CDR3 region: CASSLEGTRLNTEAFF. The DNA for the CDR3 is TGTGCCAGCAGCTTAGAGGGGACCCGGTTGAACACTGAAGCTTTCTTT.

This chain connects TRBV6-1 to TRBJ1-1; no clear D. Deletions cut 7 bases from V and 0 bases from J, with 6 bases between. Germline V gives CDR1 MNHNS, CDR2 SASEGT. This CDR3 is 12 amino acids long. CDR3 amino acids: CASMVVNTEAFF. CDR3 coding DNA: TGTGCCAGCATGGTGGTGAACACTGAAGCTTTCTTT.

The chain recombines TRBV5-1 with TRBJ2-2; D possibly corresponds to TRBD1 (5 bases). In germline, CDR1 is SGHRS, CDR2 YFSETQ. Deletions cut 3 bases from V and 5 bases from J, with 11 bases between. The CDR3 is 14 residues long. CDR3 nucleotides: TGCGCCAGCAGCTCGTCAGGGAAAACCGGGGAGCTGTTTTTT. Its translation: CASSSSGKTGELFF. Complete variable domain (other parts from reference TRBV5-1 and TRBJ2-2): KAGVTQTPRYLIKTRGQQVTLSCSPISGHRSVSWYQQTPGQGLQFLFEYFSETQRNKGNFPGRFSGRQFSNSRSEMNVSTLELGDSALYLCASSSSGKTGELFFGEGSRLTVL.